The T cell receptor beta chain under discussion was sequenced for a study of T cell responses to AZD1222 COVID-19 vaccine (dated by TCRdb to 2020 to 2022). General notes on the study: TCR sequencing was performed for fewer than 250 trial participants, of whom around 200 were given two doses of AZD1222 and some 26 were given two doses of MenACWY control vaccine. Trial participants were enrolled into age subgroups of 18-55, 56-69 and 70-plus years, which contained 148, 28 and 57 TCR-sequenced participants, respectively.

General findings and caveats noted by the study authors: The whole spike protein was spanned by vaccine-associated CD4 TCRs, and dominant responses were seen in regions 160-218 and 743-854. A significant rise in spike-specific TCR breadth and depth was observed after two AZD1222 doses relative to day 0 and relative to MenACWY recipients. Because no day 14 peak-response samples were available, repertoires were characterized only after the peak T cell response. Most participants were white British and females outnumbered males, and the authors suggested that clonal diversity may have been underestimated. In the small 56-69-year group, the increase in depth fell short of significance, most likely because of low power. Conclusions about previously exposed vaccinees are limited because only five to seven AZD1222 recipients were SARS-CoV-2 seropositive at baseline. Epitopes outside the regions mutated in the B.1.351 and B.1.1.7 variants were reportedly recognized by nearly half of the unique spike-specific TCRs.

Sample time point, as interpreted from the label and publication: about 28 days (+/-7) after the second vaccine dose. AZD1222 recipients given second doses at about 4 weeks or at about 12 weeks were pooled, since spike-specific TCR depth and breadth were not found to differ between the two schedules. Samples from vaccinated people were obtained from the UK trials COV001 and COV002, which included a single-blind randomized controlled phase 2/3 trial of AZD1222 (ChAdOx1 nCoV-19) in healthy adults. For TCRbeta chain sequencing, PBMC samples from trial participants were taken at day 0 and at day 28 after the second dose. The trim is 1 base for V and 6 bases for J, with a gap of 10 bases between the germline ends. The cysteine opens and the phenylalanine closes a CDR3 of 14 amino acids. Left in the record is the CDR3 DNA by itself, 42 bases read in frame from the first base. Reading the germline V gene (reference sequence) gives CDR1 LGHDT and CDR2 YNNKEL.

This clone was counted between two and nine times. Its recognized antigen is unknown. No per-base quality is available; no much larger clone lies one base away. The CDR3 regions of human TCRbeta chains were subjected to immunosequencing. The original pipeline was this. Repertoire TCRs were matched against a reference library of SARS-CoV-2-specific TCRs generated with the MIRA antigen-specificity platform. Breadth meant the fraction of unique TCRs that were SARS-CoV-2-associated, whereas depth meant the fraction of total T cells that were SARS-CoV-2-associated. Using the MIRA data, each spike-specific TCR was mapped to the spike region that the TCR reacts to and placed in a CD4 or CD8 class. Log10-transformed breadth and depth values were compared by one-way ANOVA with Sidak's multiple comparisons tests. Drawn from immuneACCESS, this table holds only the in-frame rearrangements with V and J called that TCRdb kept. Clones are partly lost; checked studies trace under half to an unresolved V gene and leave the rest unexplained. D and trimming come from the DNA, and the V and J calls and clone size come from that table. The sample yields about 86,000 clones; around nine tenths were counted once. In total, the top ten clones hold about 5.2% of the sample.

The source is an adult who received the AZD1222 COVID-19 vaccine. The V and J genes are TRBV3-1 (or the pseudogene TRBV3-2) and TRBJ2-1; the D segment could be TRBD2, given 5 matching bases. The sequenced sample was peripheral blood, obtained 28 days after the second AZD1222 dose. This receptor carries the CDR3 CASSQASSFNEQFF. The DNA sequence is as follows: TGTGCCAGCAGCCAAGCTTCTAGCTTCAATGAGCAGTTCTTC.